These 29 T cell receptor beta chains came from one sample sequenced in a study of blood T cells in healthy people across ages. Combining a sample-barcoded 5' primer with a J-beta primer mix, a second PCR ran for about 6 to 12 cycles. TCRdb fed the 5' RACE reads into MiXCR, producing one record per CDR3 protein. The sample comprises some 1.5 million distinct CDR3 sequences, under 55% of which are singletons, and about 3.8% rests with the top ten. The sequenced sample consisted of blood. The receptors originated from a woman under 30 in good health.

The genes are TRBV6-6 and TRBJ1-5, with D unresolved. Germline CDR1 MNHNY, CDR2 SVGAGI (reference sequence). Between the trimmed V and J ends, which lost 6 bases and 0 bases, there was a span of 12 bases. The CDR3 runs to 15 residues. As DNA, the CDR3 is TGTGCCAGCAGCCTACTGCGGGATAGCAATCAGCCCCAGCATTTT. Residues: CASSLLRDSNQPQHF.

The CDR3 region has the DNA TGTGCCAGCAGGGGGGCAGGATTTGAAGCTTTCTTT. This gives the protein CASRGAGFEAFF. This rearrangement joins TRBV12-3 or TRBV12-4 to TRBJ1-1; maybe TRBD1 (6 bases). This CDR3 is built from 12 residues. V was pared by 6 bases and J by 7 bases, with 12 bases between.

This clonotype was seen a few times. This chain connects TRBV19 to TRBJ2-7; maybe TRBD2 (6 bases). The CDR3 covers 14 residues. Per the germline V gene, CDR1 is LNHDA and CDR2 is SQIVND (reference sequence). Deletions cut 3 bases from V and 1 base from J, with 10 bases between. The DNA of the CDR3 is TGTGCCAGTAGTATTTCGGGGGTTTCCTACGAGCAGTACTTC. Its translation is CASSISGVSYEQYF.

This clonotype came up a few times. This CDR3 reads CASSLGLFAYEQYF. CDR3 in DNA: TGTGCCAGCAGCTTGGGCCTGTTTGCCTACGAGCAGTACTTC. The chain recombines TRBV7-2 with TRBJ2-7; D remains unclear. The V gene's germline CDR1 is SGHTA and CDR2 FQGNSA. V lost 3 bases and J 2 bases, leaving 11 bases between the germline ends. CDR3 length: 14 amino acids.

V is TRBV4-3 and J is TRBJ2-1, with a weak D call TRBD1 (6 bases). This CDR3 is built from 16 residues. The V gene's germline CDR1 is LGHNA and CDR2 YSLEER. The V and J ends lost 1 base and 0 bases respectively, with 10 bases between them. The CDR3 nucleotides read TGCGCCAGCAGCCAAGGGACAGCAGGCTCCTACAATGAGCAGTTCTTC. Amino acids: CASSQGTAGSYNEQFF.

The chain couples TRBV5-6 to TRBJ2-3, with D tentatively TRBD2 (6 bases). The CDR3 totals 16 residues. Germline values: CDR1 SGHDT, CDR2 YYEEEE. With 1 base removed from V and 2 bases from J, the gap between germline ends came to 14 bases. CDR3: CASSLNPAGLTDTQYF. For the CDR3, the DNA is TGTGCCAGCAGCTTGAACCCGGCGGGGCTCACAGATACGCAGTATTTT.

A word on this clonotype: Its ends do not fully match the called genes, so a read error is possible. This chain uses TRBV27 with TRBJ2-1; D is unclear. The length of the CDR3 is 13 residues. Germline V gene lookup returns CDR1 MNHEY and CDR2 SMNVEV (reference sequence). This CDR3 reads CASSVSEYNEQFF. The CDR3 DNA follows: TGTGCCAGCAGTGTATCGGAGTACAATGAGCAGTTCTTC.

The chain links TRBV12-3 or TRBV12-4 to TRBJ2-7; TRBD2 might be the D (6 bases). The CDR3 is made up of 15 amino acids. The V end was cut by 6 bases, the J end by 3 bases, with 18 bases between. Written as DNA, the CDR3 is TGTGCCAGCAGCGCGGAGGGAGTGGTTGTCTACGAGCAGTACTTC. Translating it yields CASSAEGVVVYEQYF.

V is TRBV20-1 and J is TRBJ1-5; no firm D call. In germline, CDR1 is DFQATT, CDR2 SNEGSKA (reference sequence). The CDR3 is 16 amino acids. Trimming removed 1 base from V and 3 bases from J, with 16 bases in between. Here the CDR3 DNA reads TGCAGTGCTAGAGGGGGAGCAGGCCCTTACAATCAGCCCCAGCATTTT. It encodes CSARGGAGPYNQPQHF.

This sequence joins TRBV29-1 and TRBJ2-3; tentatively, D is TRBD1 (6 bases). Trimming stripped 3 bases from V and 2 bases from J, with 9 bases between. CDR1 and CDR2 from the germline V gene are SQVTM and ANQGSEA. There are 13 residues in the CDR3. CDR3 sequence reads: CSVEGAYTDTQYF. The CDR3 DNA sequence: TGCAGCGTTGAGGGGGCTTACACAGATACGCAGTATTTT.

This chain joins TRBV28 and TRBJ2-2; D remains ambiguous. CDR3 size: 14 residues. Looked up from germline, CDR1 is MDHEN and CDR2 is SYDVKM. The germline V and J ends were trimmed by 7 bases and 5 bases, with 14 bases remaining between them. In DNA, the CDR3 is TGTGCCAGCACCGGACGGATCCGGACCGGGGAGCTGTTTTTT. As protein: CASTGRIRTGELFF. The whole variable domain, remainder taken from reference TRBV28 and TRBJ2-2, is DVKVTQSSRYLVKRTGEKVFLECVQDMDHENMFWYRQDPGLGLRLIYFSYDVKMKEKGDIPEGYSVSREKKERFSLILESASTNQTSMYLCASTGRIRTGELFFGEGSRLTVL.

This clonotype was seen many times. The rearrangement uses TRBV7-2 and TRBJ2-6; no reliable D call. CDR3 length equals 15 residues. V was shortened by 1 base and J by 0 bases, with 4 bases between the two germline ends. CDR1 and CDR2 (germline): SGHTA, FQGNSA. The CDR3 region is CASSLVDSGANVLTF. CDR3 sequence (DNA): TGTGCCAGCAGCTTAGTTGACTCTGGGGCCAACGTCCTGACTTTC.

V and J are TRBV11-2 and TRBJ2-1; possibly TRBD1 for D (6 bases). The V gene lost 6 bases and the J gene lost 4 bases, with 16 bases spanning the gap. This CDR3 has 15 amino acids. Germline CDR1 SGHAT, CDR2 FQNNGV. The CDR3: CASSLRDKRYNEQFF. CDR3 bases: TGTGCCAGCAGTCTCCGGGACAAACGATACAATGAGCAGTTCTTC.

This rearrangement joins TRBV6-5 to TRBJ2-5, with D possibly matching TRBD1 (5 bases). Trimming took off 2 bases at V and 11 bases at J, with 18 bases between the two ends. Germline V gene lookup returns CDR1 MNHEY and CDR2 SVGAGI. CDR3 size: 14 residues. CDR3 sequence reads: CASSYGWQGNGQYF. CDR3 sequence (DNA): TGTGCCAGCAGTTACGGCTGGCAGGGAAATGGGCAGTACTTC.

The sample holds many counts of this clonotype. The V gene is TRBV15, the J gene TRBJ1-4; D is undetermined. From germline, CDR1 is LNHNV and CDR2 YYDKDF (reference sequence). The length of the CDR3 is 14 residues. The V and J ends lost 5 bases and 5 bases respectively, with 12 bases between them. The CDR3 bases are TGTGCCACCAGCCCCAATTTGAGGAATGAAAAACTGTTTTTT. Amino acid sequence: CATSPNLRNEKLFF.

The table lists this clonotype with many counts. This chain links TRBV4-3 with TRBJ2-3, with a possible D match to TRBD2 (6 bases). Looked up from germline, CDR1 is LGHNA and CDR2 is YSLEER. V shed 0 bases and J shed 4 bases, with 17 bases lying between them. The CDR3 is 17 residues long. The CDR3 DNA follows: TGCGCCAGCAGCCAAGATGGGGGGACTGAGAACTCAGATACGCAGTATTTT. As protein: CASSQDGGTENSDTQYF.

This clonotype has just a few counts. CDR3 DNA: TGTGCCAGCAGCAAAACGGACCGCGGGGGCTACACCTTC. Encoded protein: CASSKTDRGGYTF. This rearrangement joins TRBV7-2 to TRBJ1-2; D remains ambiguous. V shed 5 bases and J shed 8 bases, with 15 bases lying between them. Germline V lookup: CDR1 SGHTA, CDR2 FQGNSA. CDR3 length equals 13 residues. The full variable domain, rest sourced from reference TRBV7-2 and TRBJ1-2, is GAGVSQSPSNKVTEKGKDVELRCDPISGHTALYWYRQSLGQGLEFLIYFQGNSAPDKSGLPSDRFSAERTGGSVSTLTIQRTQQEDSAVYLCASSKTDRGGYTFGSGTRLTVV.

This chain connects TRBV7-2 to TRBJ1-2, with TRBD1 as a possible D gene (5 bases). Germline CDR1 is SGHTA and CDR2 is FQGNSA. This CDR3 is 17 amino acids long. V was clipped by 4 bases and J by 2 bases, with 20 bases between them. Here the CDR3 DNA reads TGTGCCAGCAGCTCCCGTCCCGGGGGGACTGAGAACTATGGCTACACCTTC. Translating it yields CASSSRPGGTENYGYTF. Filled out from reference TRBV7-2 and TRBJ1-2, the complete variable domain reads GAGVSQSPSNKVTEKGKDVELRCDPISGHTALYWYRQSLGQGLEFLIYFQGNSAPDKSGLPSDRFSAERTGGSVSTLTIQRTQQEDSAVYLCASSSRPGGTENYGYTFGSGTRLTVV.

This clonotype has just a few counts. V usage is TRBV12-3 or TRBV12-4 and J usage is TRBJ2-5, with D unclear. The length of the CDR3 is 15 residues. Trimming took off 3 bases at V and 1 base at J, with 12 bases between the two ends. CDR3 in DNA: TGTGCCAGCAGTTTTGGGTTGAGTACCCAAGAGACCCAGTACTTC. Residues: CASSFGLSTQETQYF.

The CDR3 reads CASTDQGNSYNEQFF. The CDR3 nucleotides read TGTGCCAGCACCGATCAGGGGAACTCCTACAATGAGCAGTTCTTC. The chain carries TRBV12-3 or TRBV12-4 and TRBJ2-1; D is perhaps TRBD1 (6 bases). V was clipped by 7 bases and J by 0 bases, with 13 bases between them. This CDR3 spans 15 amino acids.

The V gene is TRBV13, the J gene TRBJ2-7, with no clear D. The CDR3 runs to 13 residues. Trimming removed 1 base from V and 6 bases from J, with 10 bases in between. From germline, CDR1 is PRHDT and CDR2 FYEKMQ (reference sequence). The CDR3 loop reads CASSLEAELEQYF. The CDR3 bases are TGTGCCAGCAGCTTAGAGGCAGAGCTCGAGCAGTACTTC.

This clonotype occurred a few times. The CDR3 bases are TGTGCCATCAGTGACCCGGGGGAAGCGGGAGGCTACACCTTC. This encodes CAISDPGEAGGYTF. The gene calls are TRBV10-3 and TRBJ1-2, with D possibly matching TRBD1 (5 bases). V shed 3 bases and J shed 8 bases, with 16 bases lying between them. The CDR3 runs to 14 residues. The germline V gene encodes CDR1 ENHRY and CDR2 SYGVKD.

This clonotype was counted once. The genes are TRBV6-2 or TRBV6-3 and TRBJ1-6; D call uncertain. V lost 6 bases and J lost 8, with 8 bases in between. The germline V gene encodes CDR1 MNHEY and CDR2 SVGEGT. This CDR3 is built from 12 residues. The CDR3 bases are TGTGCCAGCAGGGAGGGTGATTCACCCCTCCACTTT. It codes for CASREGDSPLHF.

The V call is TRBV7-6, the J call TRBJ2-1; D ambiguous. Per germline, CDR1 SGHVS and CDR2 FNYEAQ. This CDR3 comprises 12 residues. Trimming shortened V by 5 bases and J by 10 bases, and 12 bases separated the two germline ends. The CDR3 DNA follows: TGTGCCAGCAGCCATGCGGATCTAGAGCAGTTCTTC. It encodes CASSHADLEQFF. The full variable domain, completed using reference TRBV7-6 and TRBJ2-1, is GAGVSQSPRYKVTKRGQDVALRCDPISGHVSLYWYRQALGQGPEFLTYFNYEAQQDKSGLPNDRFSAERPEGSISTLTIQRTEQRDSAMYRCASSHADLEQFFGPGTRLTVL.

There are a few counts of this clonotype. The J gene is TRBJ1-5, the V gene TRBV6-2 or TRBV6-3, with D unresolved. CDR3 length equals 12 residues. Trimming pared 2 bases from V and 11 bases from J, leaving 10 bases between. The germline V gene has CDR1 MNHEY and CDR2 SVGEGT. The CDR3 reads CASSYAGYAQHF. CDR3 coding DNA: TGTGCCAGCAGTTACGCGGGCTACGCCCAGCATTTT.

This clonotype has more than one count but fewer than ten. For the CDR3, the DNA is TGTGCCAGCACCATTACCCCTAATGAAAAACTGTTTTTT. Protein sequence: CASTITPNEKLFF. The chain links TRBV7-9 to TRBJ1-4; no reliable D call. Between the trimmed V and J ends, which lost 7 bases and 3 bases, there was a span of 9 bases. CDR3 length: 13 amino acids. Per germline, CDR1 SEHNR and CDR2 FQNEAQ (reference sequence).

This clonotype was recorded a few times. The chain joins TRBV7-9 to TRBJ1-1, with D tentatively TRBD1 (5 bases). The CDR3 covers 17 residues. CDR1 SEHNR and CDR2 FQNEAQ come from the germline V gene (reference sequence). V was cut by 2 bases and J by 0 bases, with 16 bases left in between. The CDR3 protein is CASSLIGQGYMNTEAFF. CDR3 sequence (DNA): TGTGCCAGCAGCTTAATCGGTCAGGGCTATATGAACACTGAAGCTTTCTTT. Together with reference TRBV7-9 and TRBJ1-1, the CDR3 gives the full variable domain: DTGVSQNPRHKITKRGQNVTFRCDPISEHNRLYWYRQTLGQGPEFLTYFQNEAQLEKSRLLSDRFSAERPKGSFSTLEIQRTEQGDSAMYLCASSLIGQGYMNTEAFFGQGTRLTVV.

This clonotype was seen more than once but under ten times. In DNA form, the CDR3 reads TGTGCCAGCAGCTTAGTAGCCGGCTTTTACAATGAGCAGTTCTTC. This gives the protein CASSLVAGFYNEQFF. The chain recombines TRBV11-2 with TRBJ2-1; D is ambiguous. Germline-derived CDR1 and CDR2 are SGHAT and FQNNGV. This CDR3 contains 15 residues. V shed 1 base and J shed 4 bases, with 11 bases lying between them.

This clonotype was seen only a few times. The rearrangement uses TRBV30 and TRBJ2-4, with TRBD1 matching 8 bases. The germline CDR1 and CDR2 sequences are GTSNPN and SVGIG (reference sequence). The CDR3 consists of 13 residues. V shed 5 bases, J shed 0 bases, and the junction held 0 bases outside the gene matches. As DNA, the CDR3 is TGTGCCTGGGACAGGGGAGCCAAAAACATTCAGTACTTC. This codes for CAWDRGAKNIQYF.